This T cell receptor beta chain was retrieved from a study of cytomegalovirus exposure and HLA in healthy donors. This clone showed up just a few times. As yet, its antigen is unknown. V shed 5 bases and J shed 4 bases, with 15 bases lying between them. The CDR3 totals 13 residues. From germline, CDR1 is GTSNPN and CDR2 SVGIG (reference sequence). Researchers ran the PCR with 60 Vbeta and 13 Jbeta primers. TCRdb's copy holds only in-frame clones and misses some; the assay was immunoSEQ multiplex PCR. Altogether 100,000 to 150,000 clones are present, roughly 80% being singletons, with the ten largest covering under 5%. Notes on the study in general: Common viral pathogens (according to a later analysis) appeared linked to several of the most significant clusters. Three of the chains that were CMV-associated were confirmed in vitro to be specific for CMV antigens. Later examination showed HLA-associated TCR beta chains had greater clonal expansion than equally common others. Sequencing depth roughly uniform across donors was assumed in presence/absence analyses.

This clonotype was sampled from a man younger than 30 in good health and CMV-seropositive. Sequenced material: PBMCs. The chain has TRBV30 and TRBJ2-7, with a weak D call TRBD1 (5 bases). The CDR3: CAWATLGRYEQYF. CDR3 in DNA: TGTGCCTGGGCCACGCTGGGGCGGTACGAGCAGTACTTC. Using reference TRBV30 and TRBJ2-7 for the parts outside the CDR3, the full variable domain is SQTIHQWPATLVQPVGSPLSLECTVEGTSNPNLYWYRQAAGRGLQLLFYSVGIGQISSEVPQNLSASRPQDRQFILSSKKLLLSDSGFYLCAWATLGRYEQYFGPGTRLTVT.